This T cell receptor beta chain was found in a study of response to subunit inactivated influenza vaccine. Points on this clonotype: Antigen specificity is unknown.

MiXCR, applied by TCRdb to the RT-PCR reads, yields one record per CDR3 protein. In the table there are under 550,000 distinct CDR3 sequences, around 7.9% of which are singletons. Regarding the study as a whole: Only a handful of new T cells, the authors suggested, are recruited with each seasonal influenza vaccination.

Sequencing used PBMCs from blood, obtained roughly 24 months after vaccination. The source is a man in his fifties or sixties who received an inactivated influenza vaccine.

The CDR3: CASSQAPSGGANTQYF. DNA of the CDR3: TGCGCCAGCAGCCAAGCCCCTAGCGGGGGGGCAAATACGCAGTATTTT. The J gene is TRBJ2-3, the V gene TRBV4-3, with 12 bases matching TRBD2. CDR1 and CDR2 (germline): LGHNA, YSLEER. V lost 1 base to trimming and J lost 7 bases; unmatched junction nucleotides: 6. CDR3 length: 16 amino acids.